Shown below are 17 T cell receptor beta chains from a single sample sequenced in a study of sequential checkpoint blockade in melanoma. Treatment described: randomized to nivolumab then ipilimumab (arm A) or the reverse (arm B). Assay used: immunoSEQ multiplex PCR; TCRdb lists only in-frame clones, some missing. This sample yields just over 9,000 clones, of which approximately 56% are seen a single time; just over 40% belongs to the top ten. The sample in question was CD8+ T cells sorted from blood (inferred from file names), obtained from a patient given nivolumab and ipilimumab in sequence. The receptors were sampled from a human donor with melanoma.

This clone was seen a few times. The genes are TRBV7-9 and TRBJ1-2; possible D gene TRBD1, 5 bases. V lost 4 bases and J 8 bases, leaving 20 bases between the germline ends. Germline assignment: CDR1 SEHNR and CDR2 FQNEAQ (reference sequence). This CDR3 is 15 amino acids long. The CDR3 DNA is TGTGCCAGCAGCTCAAGCGGGGGGATTATTAGGGGCTACACCTTC. As protein: CASSSSGGIIRGYTF.

The chain links TRBV29-1 to TRBJ1-2; D remains ambiguous. V was cut by 5 bases and J by 4 bases, with 14 bases left in between. The CDR3 totals 13 residues. The germline gives CDR1 SQVTM, CDR2 ANQGSEA. Written as DNA, the CDR3 is TGCAGCGTTCGATTCGGCAGCGTCTATGGCTACACCTTC. Encoded protein: CSVRFGSVYGYTF.

The rearrangement uses TRBV19 and TRBJ2-7, with 10 positions matching TRBD1. Trimming removed 6 bases from V and 6 bases from J; junction bases left unmatched: 8. This CDR3 is built from 14 residues. The V gene's germline CDR1 is LNHDA and CDR2 SQIVND (reference sequence). CDR3 sequence: CASRTGTGASEQYF. CDR3 nucleotide sequence: TGTGCCAGTAGAACCGGGACAGGGGCCTCCGAGCAGTACTTC. Based on the CDR3 plus reference TRBV19 and TRBJ2-7, the full variable domain is DGGITQSPKYLFRKEGQNVTLSCEQNLNHDAMYWYRQDPGQGLRLIYYSQIVNDFQKGDIAEGYSVSREKKESFPLTVTSAQKNPTAFYLCASRTGTGASEQYFGPGTRLTVT.

This sequence joins TRBV7-9 and TRBJ1-2; 7 bases match TRBD1. Per the germline V gene, CDR1 is SEHNR and CDR2 is FQNEAQ (reference sequence). The CDR3 is 16 residues long. V dropped 0 bases and J dropped 5; count of bases not matched to a gene: 9. CDR3 sequence reads: CASSLAGGDVPYGYTF. For the CDR3, the DNA is TGTGCCAGCAGCTTAGCAGGGGGCGATGTCCCTTATGGCTACACCTTC.

This clone showed up just a few times. V and J are TRBV9 and TRBJ2-5; unclear D gene. CDR1 is SGDLS and CDR2 is YYNGEE in the germline V gene. The CDR3 length is 14 residues. Trimming pared 1 base from V and 2 bases from J, leaving 9 bases between. The CDR3 reads CASSVQSLQETQYF. Here the CDR3 DNA reads TGTGCCAGCAGCGTACAAAGTCTACAAGAGACCCAGTACTTC.

By its share, this clone is medium-sized. The V gene is TRBV10-2, the J gene TRBJ2-2; D perhaps matches TRBD2 (6 bases). The CDR3 has 14 residues. From germline, CDR1 is WSHSY and CDR2 SAAADI. Trimming took off 5 bases at V and 5 bases at J, with 12 bases between the two ends. In DNA, the CDR3 is TGCGCCAGCAGTTACGGGGAGGAGACCGGGGAGCTGTTTTTT. Translation gives CASSYGEETGELFF.

The chain couples TRBV30 to TRBJ2-3; D is perhaps TRBD1 (5 bases). This CDR3 region has 16 residues. The V end lost 0 bases, the J end lost 7 bases, and 20 bases lay between the germline ends. Germline V gene lookup returns CDR1 GTSNPN and CDR2 SVGIG (reference sequence). The CDR3 DNA reads TGTGCCTGGAGTGTACCAACAGGACCCAGTTCCCATACGCAGTATTTT. This gives the protein CAWSVPTGPSSHTQYF.

The chain carries TRBV7-9 and TRBJ1-5; D remains ambiguous. Germline V gives CDR1 SEHNR, CDR2 FQNEAQ (reference sequence). The CDR3 sequence is 13 residues long. V shed 5 bases and J shed 2 bases, with 7 bases lying between them. The CDR3 DNA reads as TGTGCCAGCAGCGGAGGCGGCAATCAGCCCCAGCATTTT. This gives the protein CASSGGGNQPQHF.

J is TRBJ2-7 and V is TRBV7-2; 8 bases are shared with TRBD1. V lost 4 bases to trimming and J lost 4 bases; unmatched junction nucleotides: 12. The germline CDR1 and CDR2 sequences are SGHTA and FQGNSA. This CDR3 has 16 amino acids. CDR3 nucleotides: TGTGCCAGCAGCTCTCACCGTAGCAGGGGGCCGTACGAGCAGTACTTC. Translated: CASSSHRSRGPYEQYF.

This clone was observed a few times. CDR3 loop: CASSFVGGINGYTF. The CDR3 DNA reads TGTGCCAGCAGTTTTGTCGGGGGGATTAATGGCTACACCTTC. This chain joins TRBV5-6 and TRBJ1-2, with D possibly being TRBD1 (5 bases). The CDR3 has 14 amino acids. V was clipped by 5 bases and J by 6 bases, with 17 bases between them. Germline V lookup: CDR1 SGHDT, CDR2 YYEEEE.

The chain employs TRBV5-1 and TRBJ2-5, with 7 bases aligning to TRBD1. The J call is uncertain, as TRBJ2-7 better fits the DNA end. The CDR3 length is 14 residues. Germline V gene sequence: CDR1 SGHRS, CDR2 YFSETQ. Here the CDR3 reads CASSLGGGVNEQYF. The CDR3 bases are TGCGCCAGCAGCTTGGGAGGGGGCGTGAACGAGCAGTACTTC.

This chain uses TRBV7-9 with TRBJ2-1, with 9 bases fitting TRBD2. This CDR3 has 14 amino acids. Germline V CDR1 and CDR2: SEHNR, FQNEAQ (reference sequence). Trimming at V came to 6 bases and at J to 5 bases, leaving 5 bases not matched to a gene. Here the CDR3 DNA reads TGTGCCAGCAGGTGGGCTAGCGGGGACAATGAGCAGTTCTTC. Protein product: CASRWASGDNEQFF.

This clone was observed a handful of times. V gene TRBV4-3 combines with J gene TRBJ1-2; tentative D call: TRBD1 (6 bases). Germline-derived CDR1 and CDR2 are LGHNA and YSLEER. This CDR3 comprises 15 residues. Trimming shortened V by 1 base and J by 4 bases, and 13 bases separated the two germline ends. The CDR3 here is CASSQGQGTSYGYTF. CDR3 nucleotide sequence: TGCGCCAGCAGCCAAGGGCAGGGGACCTCCTATGGCTACACCTTC.

This rearrangement joins TRBV6-5 to TRBJ2-2; 12 bases match TRBD2. CDR3 size: 15 residues. The germline V gene encodes CDR1 MNHEY and CDR2 SVGAGI. The ends lost 10 bases at V and 7 bases at J; junction bases unmatched: 10. CDR3 amino acids: CATTGPSGGVGELFF. Written as DNA, the CDR3 is TGTGCCACCACGGGGCCTAGCGGGGGGGTCGGGGAGCTGTTTTTT.

The V call is TRBV10-3, the J call TRBJ1-3; D unresolved. The V gene lost 7 bases and the J gene lost 0 bases, with 10 bases spanning the gap. The CDR3 is made up of 14 amino acids. Germline V CDR1 and CDR2: ENHRY, SYGVKD. For the CDR3, the DNA is TGTGCCATCAAACGGGAGAGCTCTGGAAACACCATATATTTT. This sequence encodes CAIKRESSGNTIYF.

J is TRBJ1-1 and V is TRBV6-6; perhaps TRBD1 as D (5 bases). In germline, CDR1 is MNHNY, CDR2 SVGAGI (reference sequence). Trimming shortened V by 5 bases and J by 1 base, and 14 bases separated the two germline ends. This CDR3 contains 15 residues. CDR3: CASSVTGTSNTEAFF. The CDR3 bases are TGTGCCAGCAGTGTAACCGGGACTTCGAACACTGAAGCTTTCTTT.

The chain employs TRBV4-3 and TRBJ2-7, with TRBD1 identical over 7 bases. Trimming took 2 bases from V and 3 from J; bases not matched to a gene: 1. This CDR3 spans 13 amino acids. Germline V gene lookup returns CDR1 LGHNA and CDR2 YSLEER. The CDR3 here is CASSQRQGYEQYF. DNA for the CDR3: TGCGCCAGCAGCCAAAGACAGGGCTACGAGCAGTACTTC.